The T cell receptor (delta chain) under discussion was sequenced for a study of DNA immune sequencing with unique molecular identifiers. Study context: Sequencing used genomic DNA of immunomagnetically enriched buffy-coat γδ T cells. PBMC-derived γδ T cells were enriched by FACS.

This clone has at least ten counts. This CDR3 contains 18 residues. CDR1 and CDR2 (germline): GEAIGNYY, EKD. The V and J ends lost 3 bases and 0 bases respectively, with 14 bases between them. Primers for all 8 TRDV and 4 TRDJ genes amplified genomic DNA in 32-plex. Adapter PCR followed approximately 3 barcoding PCR cycles that attached a 12-nucleotide UMI. TCRdb redid the clone calls on the multiplex PCR reads with CATT. The table includes some 5,000 delta-chain clones, approximately 12% detected once. The chain couples TRDV2 to TRDJ3, with a tentative D call TRDD3 (6 bases). This sequence originates from a human donor in good health. Specimen: gamma-delta T cells enriched from blood buffy coat, or unenriched PBMCs (not recorded which). For the CDR3, the DNA is TGTGCCTGTGACGCCCCTGGGGCTACCTCCTGGGACACCCGACAGATGTTTTTC. It is translated as CACDAPGATSWDTRQMFF.